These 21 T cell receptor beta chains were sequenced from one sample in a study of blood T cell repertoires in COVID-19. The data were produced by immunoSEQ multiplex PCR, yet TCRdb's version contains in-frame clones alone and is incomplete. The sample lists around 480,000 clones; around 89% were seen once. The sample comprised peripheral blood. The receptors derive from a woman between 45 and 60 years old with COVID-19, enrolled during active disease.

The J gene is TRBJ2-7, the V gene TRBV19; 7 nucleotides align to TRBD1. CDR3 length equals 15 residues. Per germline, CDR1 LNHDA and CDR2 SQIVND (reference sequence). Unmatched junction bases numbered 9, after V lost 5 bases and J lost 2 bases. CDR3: CASSAWDRPTYEQYF. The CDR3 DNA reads TGTGCCAGTAGTGCTTGGGACAGACCCACCTACGAGCAGTACTTC.

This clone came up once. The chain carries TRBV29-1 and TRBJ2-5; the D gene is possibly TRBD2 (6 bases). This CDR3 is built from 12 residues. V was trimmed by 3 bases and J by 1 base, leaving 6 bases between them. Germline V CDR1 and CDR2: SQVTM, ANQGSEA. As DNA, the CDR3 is TGCAGCGTTGAGGGGGGCCAAGAGACCCAGTACTTC. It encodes CSVEGGQETQYF.

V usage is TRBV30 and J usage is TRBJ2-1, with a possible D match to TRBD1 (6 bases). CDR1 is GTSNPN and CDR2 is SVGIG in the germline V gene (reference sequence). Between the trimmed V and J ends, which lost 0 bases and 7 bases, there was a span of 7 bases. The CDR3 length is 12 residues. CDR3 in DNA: TGTGCCTGGAGTGTACAGGGAAATGAGCAGTTCTTC. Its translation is CAWSVQGNEQFF. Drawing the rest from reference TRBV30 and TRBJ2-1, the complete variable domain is SQTIHQWPATLVQPVGSPLSLECTVEGTSNPNLYWYRQAAGRGLQLLFYSVGIGQISSEVPQNLSASRPQDRQFILSSKKLLLSDSGFYLCAWSVQGNEQFFGPGTRLTVL.

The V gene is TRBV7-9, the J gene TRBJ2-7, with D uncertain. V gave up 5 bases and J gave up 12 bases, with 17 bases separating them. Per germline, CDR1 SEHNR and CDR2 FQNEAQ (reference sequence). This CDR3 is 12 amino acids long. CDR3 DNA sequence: TGTGCCAGCAGCCACCGCCCCGGAGAACGGTACTTC. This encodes CASSHRPGERYF.

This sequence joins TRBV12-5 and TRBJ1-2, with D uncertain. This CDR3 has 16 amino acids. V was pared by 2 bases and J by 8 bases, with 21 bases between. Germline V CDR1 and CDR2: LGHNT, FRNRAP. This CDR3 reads CASGLPPSDPAGGYTF. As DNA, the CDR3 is TGTGCTAGTGGTTTGCCGCCCTCCGACCCGGCGGGGGGCTACACCTTC. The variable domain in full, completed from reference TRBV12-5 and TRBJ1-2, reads DARVTQTPRHKVTEMGQEVTMRCQPILGHNTVFWYRQTMMQGLELLAYFRNRAPLDDSGMPKDRFSAEMPDATLATLKIQPSEPRDSAVYFCASGLPPSDPAGGYTFGSGTRLTVV.

CDR3 protein: CASSQDPTGSNEKLFF. In DNA, the CDR3 is TGTGCCAGCAGCCAAGATCCAACAGGTTCTAATGAAAAACTGTTTTTT. The chain joins TRBV3-1 (or the pseudogene TRBV3-2) to TRBJ1-4; a possible D gene is TRBD1 (5 bases). V lost 0 bases, J lost 3 bases, and 11 bases lay in between. There are 16 residues in the CDR3. Germline CDR1 LGHDT, CDR2 YNNKEL (reference sequence).

This chain's CDR3 is CASSVLGEAAGTQYF. As DNA, the CDR3 is TGTGCCAGCAGCGTCCTGGGGGAGGCGGCGGGGACCCAGTACTTC. The rearrangement uses TRBV9 and TRBJ2-5; possibly TRBD2 for D (6 bases). Between the trimmed V and J ends, which lost 2 bases and 7 bases, there was a span of 18 bases. In germline, CDR1 is SGDLS, CDR2 YYNGEE. The length of the CDR3 is 15 residues.

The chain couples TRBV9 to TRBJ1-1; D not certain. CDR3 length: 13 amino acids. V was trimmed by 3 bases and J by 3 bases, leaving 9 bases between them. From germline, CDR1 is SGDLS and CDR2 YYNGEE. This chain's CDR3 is CASSASSYTEAFF. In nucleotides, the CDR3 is TGTGCCAGCAGCGCCTCCTCTTACACTGAAGCTTTCTTT.

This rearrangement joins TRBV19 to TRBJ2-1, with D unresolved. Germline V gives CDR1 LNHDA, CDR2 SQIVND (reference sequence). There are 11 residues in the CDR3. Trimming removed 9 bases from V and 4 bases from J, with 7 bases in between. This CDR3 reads CASRSYNEQFF. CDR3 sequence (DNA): TGTGCCAGCAGATCTTACAATGAGCAGTTCTTC.

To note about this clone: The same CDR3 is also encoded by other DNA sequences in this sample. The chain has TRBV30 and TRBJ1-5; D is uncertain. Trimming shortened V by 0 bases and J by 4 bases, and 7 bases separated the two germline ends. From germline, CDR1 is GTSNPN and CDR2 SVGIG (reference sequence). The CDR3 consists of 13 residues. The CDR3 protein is CAWSVLGNQPQHF. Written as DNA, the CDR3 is TGTGCCTGGAGTGTACTAGGGAATCAGCCCCAGCATTTT.

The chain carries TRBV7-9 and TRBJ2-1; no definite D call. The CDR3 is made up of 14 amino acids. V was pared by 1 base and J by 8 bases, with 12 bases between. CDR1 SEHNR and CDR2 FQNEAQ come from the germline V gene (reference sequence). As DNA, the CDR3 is TGTGCCAGCAGCTTAGATTTTGAGGTGGATGAGCAGTTCTTC. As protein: CASSLDFEVDEQFF.

The CDR3 region has the DNA TGTGCCAGCAGCTTCTTAGGAGTTCAGCCCCAGCATTTT. Translation: CASSFLGVQPQHF. The J gene is TRBJ1-5, the V gene TRBV7-8, with D unclear. The ends were cut back, 3 bases at V and 6 bases at J, with 9 bases in the middle. Germline V lookup: CDR1 SGHVS, CDR2 FQNEAQ. This CDR3 has 13 residues. Using reference TRBV7-8 and TRBJ1-5 for the parts outside the CDR3, the full variable domain is GAGVSQSPRYKVAKRGQDVALRCDPISGHVSLFWYQQALGQGPEFLTYFQNEAQLDKSGLPSDRFFAERPEGSVSTLKIQRTQQEDSAVYLCASSFLGVQPQHFGDGTRLSIL.

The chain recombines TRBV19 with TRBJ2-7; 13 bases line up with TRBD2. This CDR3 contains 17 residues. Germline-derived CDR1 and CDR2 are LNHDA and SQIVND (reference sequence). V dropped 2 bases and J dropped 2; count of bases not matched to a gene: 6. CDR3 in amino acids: CASSITPTSGGAYEQYF. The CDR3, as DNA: TGTGCCAGTAGTATAACCCCTACTAGCGGGGGGGCCTACGAGCAGTACTTC.

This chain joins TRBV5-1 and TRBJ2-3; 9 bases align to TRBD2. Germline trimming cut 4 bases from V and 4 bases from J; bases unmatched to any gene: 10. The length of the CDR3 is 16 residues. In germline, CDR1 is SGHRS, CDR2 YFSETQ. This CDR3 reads CASSDAGGPFPDTQYF. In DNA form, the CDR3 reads TGCGCCAGCAGCGACGCGGGGGGGCCGTTTCCAGATACGCAGTATTTT.

CDR3 amino acids: CATSDLGGDYGYTF. For the CDR3, the DNA is TGTGCCACCAGTGACCTAGGGGGCGACTATGGCTACACCTTC. The genes are TRBV24-1 and TRBJ1-2; 7 bases are shared with TRBD1. J gave up 3 bases and V 4 bases, and 4 bases lay outside the gene matches. CDR1 and CDR2 (germline): KGHDR, SFDVKD. The CDR3 covers 14 residues.

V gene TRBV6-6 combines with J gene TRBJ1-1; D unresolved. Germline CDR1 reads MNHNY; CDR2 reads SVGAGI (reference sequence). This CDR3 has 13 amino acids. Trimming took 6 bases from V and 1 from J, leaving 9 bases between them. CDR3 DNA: TGTGCCAGCAGGCAGGAGGGGAACACTGAAGCTTTCTTT. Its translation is CASRQEGNTEAFF.

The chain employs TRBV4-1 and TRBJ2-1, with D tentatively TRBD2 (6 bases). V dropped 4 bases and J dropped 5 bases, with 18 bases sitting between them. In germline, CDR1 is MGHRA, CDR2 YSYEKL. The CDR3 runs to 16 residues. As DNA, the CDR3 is TGCGCCAGCAGCCCTTCGGACTGGACTAACCACAATGAGCAGTTCTTC. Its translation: CASSPSDWTNHNEQFF.

The CDR3, as DNA: TGTGCCTGGAGTGGGAGTTCTAACACTGAAGCTTTCTTT. This encodes CAWSGSSNTEAFF. The chain combines TRBV30 with TRBJ1-1; D uncertain. Trimming removed 1 base from V and 2 bases from J, with 8 bases in between. This CDR3 region has 13 residues. Germline V gene lookup returns CDR1 GTSNPN and CDR2 SVGIG (reference sequence).

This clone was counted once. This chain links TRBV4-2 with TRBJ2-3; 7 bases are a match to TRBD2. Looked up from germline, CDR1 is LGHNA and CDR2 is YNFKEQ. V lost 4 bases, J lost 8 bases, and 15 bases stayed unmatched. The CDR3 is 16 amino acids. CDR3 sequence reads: CASSRGLERAIGTQYF. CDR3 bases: TGTGCCAGCAGCCGAGGACTAGAAAGGGCCATTGGTACGCAGTATTTT.

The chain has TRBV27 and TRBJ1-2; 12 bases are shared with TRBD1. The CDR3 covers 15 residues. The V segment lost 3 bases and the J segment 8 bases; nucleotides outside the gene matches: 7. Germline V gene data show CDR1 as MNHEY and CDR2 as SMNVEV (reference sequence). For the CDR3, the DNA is TGTGCCAGCAGTTTCTCCGGGACAGGGGGCGGCGGCTACACCTTC. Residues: CASSFSGTGGGGYTF.

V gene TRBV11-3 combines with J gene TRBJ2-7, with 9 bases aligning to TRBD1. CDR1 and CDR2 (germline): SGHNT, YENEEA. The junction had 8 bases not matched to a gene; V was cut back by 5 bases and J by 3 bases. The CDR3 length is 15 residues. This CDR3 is CASSIKPGQGYEQYF. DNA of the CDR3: TGTGCCAGCAGCATAAAACCGGGACAGGGCTACGAGCAGTACTTC.